These T cell receptor beta chains were read from a single sample in a study of CD8 T cells in ankylosing spondylitis. Via MiXCR, TCRdb re-called the 5' RACE reads, giving one row per CDR3 protein. The data contain 250,000 to 350,000 distinct CDR3 sequences, less than 25% of them seen just once; the ten biggest clones take up roughly 3.6%. Sequencing was carried out using blood, either unsorted or a sorted T cell fraction (not recorded which). The receptors originated from a female donor with ankylosing spondylitis or in good health (not recorded which). CDR3s include the opening cysteine and the closing phenylalanine or tryptophan. The order of the fields is J gene, clone size, D gene, V gene, CDR3 protein, CDR3 DNA. The D gene is left open where the match is weak. The size field is filled for only some rows; it gives once, few, many or a size class.

J: TRBJ2-7; size: .; D: .; V: TRBV20-1; CDR3: CSARDYREPTYEQYF; DNA: TGCAGTGCTAGAGATTACCGGGAGCCGACCTACGAGCAGTACTTC
J: TRBJ2-1; size: many; D: TRBD2; V: TRBV20-1; CDR3: CSAQRLAVDQYNEQFF; DNA: TGCAGTGCCCAAAGACTAGCGGTAGATCAGTACAATGAGCAGTTCTTC
J: TRBJ1-1; size: .; D: TRBD1; V: TRBV3-1; CDR3: CASSPGGVYTEAFF; DNA: TGTGCCAGCAGCCCAGGGGGGGTTTACACTGAAGCTTTCTTT
J: TRBJ1-2; size: many; D: .; V: TRBV6-1; CDR3: CASSAGRGGYGYTF; DNA: TGTGCCAGCAGTGCCGGGAGGGGAGGCTATGGCTACACCTTC
J: TRBJ2-7; size: few; D: .; V: TRBV12-3/TRBV12-4; CDR3: CASTTTPRIGNEQYF; DNA: TGTGCCAGCACTACGACCCCCCGGATAGGAAACGAGCAGTACTTC
J: TRBJ1-3; size: many; D: .; V: TRBV29-1; CDR3: CSVEVPRDGGNTIYF; DNA: TGCAGCGTTGAAGTTCCCCGGGACGGTGGAAACACCATATATTTT
J: TRBJ1-5; size: .; D: .; V: TRBV10-2; CDR3: CASSVSSYNQPQHF; DNA: TGCGCCAGCAGTGTGAGCAGTTACAATCAGCCCCAGCATTTT
J: TRBJ2-1; size: .; D: .; V: TRBV6-4; CDR3: CASSDSANSYNEQFF; DNA: TGTGCCAGCAGTGACTCGGCTAATTCCTACAATGAGCAGTTCTTC
J: TRBJ2-3; size: many; D: TRBD2; V: TRBV9; CDR3: CASSEGVAGVEDTQYF; DNA: TGTGCCAGCAGCGAGGGGGTAGCGGGAGTGGAGGATACGCAGTATTTT
J: TRBJ2-3; size: .; D: .; V: TRBV20-1; CDR3: CSAPRLGGGRDTQYF; DNA: TGCAGTGCGCCTCGACTGGGCGGAGGTCGAGATACGCAGTATTTT
J: TRBJ1-5; size: .; D: .; V: TRBV7-9; CDR3: CASSLEFQPQHF; DNA: TGTGCCAGCAGCTTAGAATTTCAGCCCCAGCATTTT
J: TRBJ1-1; size: .; D: .; V: TRBV20-1; CDR3: CSGARTWNTEAFF; DNA: TGCAGTGGCGCCCGGACATGGAACACTGAAGCTTTCTTT
J: TRBJ2-3; size: few; D: TRBD2; V: TRBV7-2; CDR3: CASIKAGGFSTDTQYF; DNA: TGTGCCAGCATCAAAGCGGGAGGGTTTAGCACAGATACGCAGTATTTT
J: TRBJ2-1; size: few; D: TRBD2; V: TRBV2; CDR3: CASGAGAYNEQFF; DNA: TGTGCCAGCGGGGCGGGAGCGTACAATGAGCAGTTCTTC
J: TRBJ1-5; size: .; D: .; V: TRBV10-3; CDR3: CAISGQVDQPQHF; DNA: TGTGCCATCAGTGGACAGGTCGATCAGCCCCAGCATTTT
J: TRBJ2-7; size: few; D: .; V: TRBV5-6; CDR3: CASRPTDAEQYF; DNA: TGTGCCAGCAGACCGACGGACGCTGAGCAGTACTTC
J: TRBJ2-5; size: .; D: .; V: TRBV28; CDR3: CASGRAPQETQYF; DNA: TGTGCCAGCGGTAGGGCACCCCAAGAGACCCAGTACTTC
J: TRBJ2-7; size: .; D: .; V: TRBV2; CDR3: CASSEIPPRSPSYEQYF; DNA: TGTGCCAGCAGTGAGATTCCCCCACGGAGTCCCTCCTACGAGCAGTACTTC
J: TRBJ2-3; size: few; D: .; V: TRBV4-1; CDR3: CASSQASGFDTQYF; DNA: TGCGCCAGCAGCCAAGCTAGTGGGTTCGATACGCAGTATTTT
J: TRBJ2-1; size: many; D: .; V: TRBV20-1; CDR3: CSARGGSGGYNEQFF; DNA: TGCAGTGCTAGAGGGGGCAGTGGTGGGTACAATGAGCAGTTCTTC
J: TRBJ1-1; size: .; D: TRBD1; V: TRBV27; CDR3: CASSLSTGGRGRGTAEAFF; DNA: TGTGCCAGCAGTTTATCGACAGGGGGCAGGGGCAGAGGTACGGCTGAAGCTTTCTTT
J: TRBJ2-7; size: many; D: TRBD2; V: TRBV12-3/TRBV12-4; CDR3: CASSSPGTSGRRQYF; DNA: TGTGCCAGCAGTTCCCCCGGGACTAGCGGAAGGCGGCAGTACTTC